The TCR beta chain described here comes from a study of CD8 T cells in Susac syndrome. Losses at the gene ends were 2 bases for V and 7 bases for J; bases not matched to a gene: 6. This CDR3 is built from 16 residues. Germline lookup yields CDR1 MNHNS and CDR2 SASEGT. Reverse transcription of roughly 0.5 to 1 ug RNA was carried out with random hexamers. Across 54 Vbeta and 13 Jbeta, TCR beta CDR3 was amplified with immunoSEQ multiplex PCR. TCRdb re-analysed the immunoSEQ multiplex PCR reads in MiXCR, keeping a single row per CDR3 protein. The repertoire holds about 280,000 distinct CDR3 sequences, with 70% to 90% as singletons.

This sequence joins TRBV6-1 and TRBJ1-4; TRBD1 agrees at 11 bases. The sample consisted of CD8+ T cells from PBMCs. This TCR came from a human donor with multiple sclerosis. The CDR3 DNA reads TGTGCCAGCAGTGAAAGTCCGGGACAGGGGGGTGAAAAACTGTTTTTT. Protein sequence: CASSESPGQGGEKLFF.